These 21 T cell receptor beta chains share one sample of origin, sequenced in a study of T-cell reconstitution after alpha-beta-depleted transplantation in children. As it was prepared, the TCRbeta library received unique molecular identifiers. In TCRdb, the PCR reads were re-called with MiXCR into one record per CDR3 protein. This table has 75,000 to 80,000 distinct CDR3 sequences, less than 20% appearing once. The input for sequencing was PBMCs, mostly from graft donor cells, taken 360 days after TCRalphabeta/CD19-depleted stem cell transplant. The source is a male patient aged 2 to 9 who had a stem cell transplant for acute lymphoblastic leukemia, so the T cells may come from the graft donor.

The CDR3 here is CATTWTGRTGELFF. As DNA, the CDR3 is TGTGCCACCACTTGGACAGGGCGAACCGGGGAGCTGTTTTTT. The chain employs TRBV6-5 and TRBJ2-2; 8 bases match TRBD1. V lost 10 bases, J lost 5 bases, and 9 bases stayed unmatched. CDR3 length: 14 residues. Germline V lookup: CDR1 MNHEY, CDR2 SVGAGI.

This clonotype was seen a handful of times. The gene calls are TRBV11-1 and TRBJ2-2; 8 nucleotides line up with TRBD1. V lost 2 bases to trimming and J lost 6 bases; unmatched junction nucleotides: 14. Per germline, CDR1 SGHAT and CDR2 FQDESV (reference sequence). The CDR3 spans 18 residues. The CDR3 is CASSLRREPQGAPGELFF. CDR3 coding DNA: TGTGCCAGCAGCTTACGTAGGGAGCCCCAGGGGGCCCCCGGGGAGCTGTTTTTT.

In this sample, this clonotype turned up many times. The chain joins TRBV20-1 to TRBJ2-5; a weak D match, TRBD2 (6 bases). The CDR3 length is 12 residues. V was pared by 3 bases and J by 4 bases, with 9 bases between. Germline lookup yields CDR1 DFQATT and CDR2 SNEGSKA (reference sequence). CDR3 nucleotide sequence: TGCAGTGCTAGGGGACTTAGAGAGACCCAGTACTTC. It specifies CSARGLRETQYF.

This chain joins TRBV3-1 and TRBJ2-1, with 10 bases aligning to TRBD1. With 3 bases clipped from V and 6 bases from J, the junction kept 2 bases outside the gene matches. Germline V lookup: CDR1 LGHDT, CDR2 YNNKEL (reference sequence). This CDR3 is built from 14 residues. The CDR3 nucleotides are TGTGCCAGCAGCCACCGGACAGGGGGCAATGAGCAGTTCTTC. Its translation: CASSHRTGGNEQFF.

This clonotype turned up a few times. V and J are TRBV6-5 and TRBJ2-3; 11 bases are a match to TRBD2. Germline V gene data show CDR1 as MNHEY and CDR2 as SVGAGI. The CDR3 length is 18 residues. With 5 bases clipped from V and 2 bases from J, the junction kept 12 bases outside the gene matches. The chain's CDR3 is CASSHHRTSGLLTDTQYF. CDR3 nucleotides: TGTGCCAGCAGTCACCACAGGACTAGCGGGCTTCTCACAGATACGCAGTATTTT.

The chain employs TRBV20-1 and TRBJ1-5, with D uncertain. This CDR3 is built from 12 residues. V was pared by 0 bases and J by 2 bases, with 2 bases between. Germline V gene lookup returns CDR1 DFQATT and CDR2 SNEGSKA (reference sequence). CDR3 in amino acids: CSARDRNQPQHF. DNA of the CDR3: TGCAGTGCTAGAGATCGCAATCAGCCCCAGCATTTT.

This clonotype showed up just once. This chain uses TRBV4-1 with TRBJ2-1, with TRBD2 identical over 10 bases. Germline V lookup: CDR1 MGHRA, CDR2 YSYEKL. Trimming removed 1 base from V and 7 bases from J; junction bases left unmatched: 4. CDR3 length equals 15 residues. This CDR3 reads CASSQVRTSGNEQFF. The CDR3 bases are TGCGCCAGCAGCCAAGTTCGGACTAGCGGTAATGAGCAGTTCTTC.

This clonotype occurred a few times. V gene TRBV7-8 combines with J gene TRBJ2-1; TRBD1 aligns across 11 bases. This CDR3 is built from 16 residues. Germline trimming cut 1 base from V and 9 bases from J; bases unmatched to any gene: 8. CDR1 is SGHVS and CDR2 is FQNEAQ in the germline V gene. The CDR3 is CASSLVAGTGGREQFF. In nucleotides, the CDR3 is TGTGCCAGCAGCTTAGTTGCCGGGACAGGGGGTCGTGAGCAGTTCTTC.

This clonotype was detected only a few times. The CDR3 nucleotides read TGCGCCAGCAGCCCTGCTAGGACTAGCACAGATACGCAGTATTTT. This sequence encodes CASSPARTSTDTQYF. This sequence joins TRBV4-1 and TRBJ2-3; a weak D match, TRBD2 (5 bases). Looked up from germline, CDR1 is MGHRA and CDR2 is YSYEKL. V was trimmed by 4 bases and J by 0 bases, leaving 11 bases between them. The CDR3 is 15 amino acids.

This clonotype has at least ten counts. The chain has TRBV7-9 and TRBJ2-1; TRBD2 might be the D (6 bases). The germline V gene encodes CDR1 SEHNR and CDR2 FQNEAQ (reference sequence). Trimming took 5 bases from V and 8 from J, leaving 13 bases between them. This CDR3 region has 13 residues. The CDR3 is CASSALAFDEQFF. The CDR3 DNA follows: TGTGCCAGCAGCGCACTAGCTTTTGATGAGCAGTTCTTC.

This clonotype has just a few counts. CDR3: CASSEARREQYF. CDR3 in DNA: TGTGCCAGCAGTGAAGCGCGGAGGGAGCAGTACTTC. The genes are TRBV2 and TRBJ2-7; a possible D gene is TRBD2 (5 bases). V was cut by 0 bases and J by 7 bases, with 7 bases left in between. The CDR3 length is 12 residues. Germline loops: CDR1 SNHLY, CDR2 FYNNEI.

In this sample, this clonotype turned up a few times. The V and J genes are TRBV7-9 and TRBJ2-7; tentatively, D is TRBD1 (6 bases). V lost 0 bases to trimming and J lost 2 bases, with 8 bases between them. The V gene's germline CDR1 is SEHNR and CDR2 FQNEAQ (reference sequence). This CDR3 spans 14 amino acids. CDR3 loop: CASSLAGTTYEQYF. The DNA of the CDR3 is TGTGCCAGCAGCTTAGCCGGGACAACCTACGAGCAGTACTTC.

The gene calls are TRBV5-1 and TRBJ1-2; the D is unclear. The V and J ends lost 0 bases and 7 bases respectively, with 7 bases between them. CDR3 size: 12 residues. Germline assignment: CDR1 SGHRS and CDR2 YFSETQ. CDR3 in DNA: TGCGCCAGCAGCTTGGATGTCACTGGCTACACCTTC. Translated: CASSLDVTGYTF.

V is TRBV5-1 and J is TRBJ1-1, with a tentative D call TRBD1 (5 bases). CDR1 is SGHRS, CDR2 YFSETQ, per germline. The CDR3 sequence is 12 residues long. Trimming shortened V by 4 bases and J by 8 bases, and 12 bases separated the two germline ends. Written as DNA, the CDR3 is TGCGCCAGCAGCCGGCGGCAGGGAGAAGCTTTCTTT. This gives the protein CASSRRQGEAFF.

Only a few counts were recorded for this clonotype. The chain combines TRBV5-1 with TRBJ2-1; 8 nucleotides match TRBD2. This CDR3 region has 15 residues. Germline V gene lookup returns CDR1 SGHRS and CDR2 YFSETQ. V shed 0 bases, J shed 2 bases, and the junction held 1 base outside the gene matches. CDR3 sequence (DNA): TGCGCCAGCAGCTTGGTTAGCGGGACCTACAATGAGCAGTTCTTC. Translated, it gives CASSLVSGTYNEQFF.

This chain joins TRBV3-1 and TRBJ2-4; D gene unclear. Germline lookup yields CDR1 LGHDT and CDR2 YNNKEL (reference sequence). This CDR3 region has 14 residues. The germline V and J ends were trimmed by 2 bases and 4 bases, with 9 bases remaining between them. As DNA, the CDR3 is TGTGCCAGCAGCCAAATTAAAGGAAAAAACATTCAGTACTTC. This gives the protein CASSQIKGKNIQYF.

The V and J genes are TRBV11-2 and TRBJ2-5; TRBD1 agrees at 9 bases. The CDR3 sequence is 16 residues long. Germline V gene data show CDR1 as SGHAT and CDR2 as FQNNGV. Trimming at V came to 5 bases and at J to 6 bases, leaving 13 bases not matched to a gene. The CDR3 DNA is TGTGCCAGCAGCCCTAGCCGGGACAGGGTCCTAAAGACCCAGTACTTC. This encodes CASSPSRDRVLKTQYF.

This clonotype was found a few times. The chain carries TRBV5-1 and TRBJ2-3; tentative D call: TRBD2 (5 bases). The V end was cut by 3 bases, the J end by 4 bases, with 6 bases between. Germline values: CDR1 SGHRS, CDR2 YFSETQ. The CDR3 has 12 residues. DNA for the CDR3: TGCGCCAGCAGCTCCGGGGCAGATACGCAGTATTTT. It translates to CASSSGADTQYF.

This clonotype has only a few counts. This rearrangement joins TRBV20-1 to TRBJ1-6; tentative D call: TRBD1 (6 bases). Trimming left V 0 bases short and J 6 bases short, with 12 bases between. CDR3 length equals 15 residues. The germline CDR1 and CDR2 sequences are DFQATT and SNEGSKA (reference sequence). CDR3 in amino acids: CSARDPRGSNSPLHF. In nucleotides, the CDR3 is TGCAGTGCTAGAGATCCCAGGGGAAGTAATTCACCCCTCCACTTT.

The V and J genes are TRBV28 and TRBJ2-2, with D uncertain. CDR1 and CDR2 from the germline V gene are MDHEN and SYDVKM. The CDR3 contains 15 residues. V gave up 7 bases and J gave up 3 bases, with 15 bases separating them. CDR3 loop: CASTSLGTYTGELFF. The CDR3 region has the DNA TGTGCCAGCACCTCCCTGGGCACCTACACCGGGGAGCTGTTTTTT.

The sample holds a few counts of this clonotype. The chain links TRBV5-1 to TRBJ2-3, with D unresolved. From germline, CDR1 is SGHRS and CDR2 YFSETQ. The CDR3 extends over 14 amino acids. The V end lost 0 bases, the J end lost 4 bases, and 9 bases lay between the germline ends. The CDR3 here is CASSLGPTADTQYF. CDR3 bases: TGCGCCAGCAGCTTGGGGCCGACCGCAGATACGCAGTATTTT.